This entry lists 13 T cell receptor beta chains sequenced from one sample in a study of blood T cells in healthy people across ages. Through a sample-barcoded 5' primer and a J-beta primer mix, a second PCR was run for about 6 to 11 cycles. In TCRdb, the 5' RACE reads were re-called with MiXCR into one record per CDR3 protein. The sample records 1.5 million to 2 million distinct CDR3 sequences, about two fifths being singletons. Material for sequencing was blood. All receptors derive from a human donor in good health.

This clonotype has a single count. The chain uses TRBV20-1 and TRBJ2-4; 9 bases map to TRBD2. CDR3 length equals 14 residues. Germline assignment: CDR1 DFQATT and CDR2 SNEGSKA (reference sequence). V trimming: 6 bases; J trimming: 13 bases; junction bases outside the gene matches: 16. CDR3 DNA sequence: TGCAGTGCAAGCGGGGGGTGGCTTTACAATGAGCAGTACTTC. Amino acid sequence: CSASGGWLYNEQYF.

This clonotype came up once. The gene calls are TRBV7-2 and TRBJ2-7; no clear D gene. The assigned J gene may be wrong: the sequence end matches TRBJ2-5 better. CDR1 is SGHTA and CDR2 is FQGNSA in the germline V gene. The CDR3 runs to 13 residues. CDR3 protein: CASSPRPEETQYF. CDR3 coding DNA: TGTGCCAGCAGCCCCCGACCGGAGGAGACCCAGTACTTC.

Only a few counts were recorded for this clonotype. This chain's CDR3 is CASSGVQQTGTFYEQYF. The CDR3 bases are TGTGCCAGCTCAGGTGTCCAGCAGACAGGGACCTTCTACGAGCAGTACTTC. The rearrangement uses TRBV18 and TRBJ2-7, with 7 bases matching TRBD1. The trim removed 5 bases at V and 3 bases at J, leaving 16 bases unmatched. CDR3 length equals 17 residues. CDR1 KGHSH and CDR2 LQKENI come from the germline V gene.

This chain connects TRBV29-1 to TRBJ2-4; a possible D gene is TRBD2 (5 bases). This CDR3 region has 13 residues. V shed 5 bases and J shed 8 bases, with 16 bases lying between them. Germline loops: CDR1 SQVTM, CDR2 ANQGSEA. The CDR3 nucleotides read TGCAGCGTTTCCTGGACGAGGGAAGACATTCAGTACTTC. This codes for CSVSWTREDIQYF.

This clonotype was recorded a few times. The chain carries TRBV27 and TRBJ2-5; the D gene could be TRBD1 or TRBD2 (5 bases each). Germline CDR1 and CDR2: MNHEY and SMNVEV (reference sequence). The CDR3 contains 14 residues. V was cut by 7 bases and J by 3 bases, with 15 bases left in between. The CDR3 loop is CASKARRGEETQYF. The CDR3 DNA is TGTGCCAGCAAGGCTAGACGGGGCGAAGAGACCCAGTACTTC.

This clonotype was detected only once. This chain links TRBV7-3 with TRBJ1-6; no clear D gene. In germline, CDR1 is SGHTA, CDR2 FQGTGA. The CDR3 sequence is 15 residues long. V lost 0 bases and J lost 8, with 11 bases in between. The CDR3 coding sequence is TGTGCCAGCAGCTTAACAGGGAGTGCAGATTCACCCCTCCACTTT. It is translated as CASSLTGSADSPLHF.

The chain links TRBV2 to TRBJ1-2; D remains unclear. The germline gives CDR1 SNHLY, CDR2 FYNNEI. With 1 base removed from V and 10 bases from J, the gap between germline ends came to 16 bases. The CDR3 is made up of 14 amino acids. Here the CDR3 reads CASSEGMELGDYTF. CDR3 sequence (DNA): TGTGCCAGCAGTGAAGGAATGGAGTTAGGTGACTACACCTTC.

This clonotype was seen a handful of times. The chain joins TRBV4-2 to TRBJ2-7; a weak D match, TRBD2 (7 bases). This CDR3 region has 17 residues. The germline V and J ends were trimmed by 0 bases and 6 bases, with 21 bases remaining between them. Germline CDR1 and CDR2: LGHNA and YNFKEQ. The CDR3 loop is CASSQDVRGGGSVEQYF. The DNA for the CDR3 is TGTGCCAGCAGCCAAGATGTGCGGGGAGGGGGATCGGTCGAGCAGTACTTC.

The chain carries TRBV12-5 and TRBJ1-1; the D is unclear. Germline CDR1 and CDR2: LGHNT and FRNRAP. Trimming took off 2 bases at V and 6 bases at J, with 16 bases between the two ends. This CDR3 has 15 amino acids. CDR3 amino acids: CASGLTGLLEAEAFF. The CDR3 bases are TGTGCTAGTGGTTTGACGGGCCTCCTGGAGGCTGAAGCTTTCTTT.

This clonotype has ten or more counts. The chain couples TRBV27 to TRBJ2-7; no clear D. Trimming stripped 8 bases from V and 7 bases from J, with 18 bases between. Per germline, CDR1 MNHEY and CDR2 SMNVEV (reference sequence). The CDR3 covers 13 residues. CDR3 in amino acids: CASSIYRAREQYF. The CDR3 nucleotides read TGTGCCAGCTCAATCTATAGGGCTCGGGAGCAGTACTTC.

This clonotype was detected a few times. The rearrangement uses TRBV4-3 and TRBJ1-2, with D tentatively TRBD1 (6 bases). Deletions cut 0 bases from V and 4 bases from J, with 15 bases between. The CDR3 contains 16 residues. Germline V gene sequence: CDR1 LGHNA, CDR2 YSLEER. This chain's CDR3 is CASSQDRVGQFYGYTF. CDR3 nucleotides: TGCGCCAGCAGCCAAGATAGGGTAGGACAGTTCTATGGCTACACCTTC.

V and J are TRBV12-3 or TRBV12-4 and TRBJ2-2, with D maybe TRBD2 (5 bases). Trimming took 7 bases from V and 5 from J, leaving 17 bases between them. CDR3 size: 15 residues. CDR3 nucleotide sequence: TGTGCCAGCAATCGGCGTTGGGCGGGTACCGGGGAGCTGTTTTTT. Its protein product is CASNRRWAGTGELFF.

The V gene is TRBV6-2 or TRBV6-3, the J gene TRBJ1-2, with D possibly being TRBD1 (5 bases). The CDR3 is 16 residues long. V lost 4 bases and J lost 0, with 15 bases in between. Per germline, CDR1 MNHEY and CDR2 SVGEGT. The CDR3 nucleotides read TGTGCCAGCAGTTCTCCCGGAGACAGTTCTAACTATGGCTACACCTTC. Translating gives CASSSPGDSSNYGYTF.